This T cell receptor (beta chain) was recorded in a study of CD8 T cells in Susac syndrome. The CDR3 runs to 15 residues. From germline, CDR1 is SEHNR and CDR2 FQNEAQ (reference sequence). V dropped 6 bases and J dropped 5; count of bases not matched to a gene: 11. The authors reverse transcribed roughly 0.5 to 1 ug RNA with random hexamers. TCR beta CDR3 was amplified by immunoSEQ covering 54 Vbeta and 13 Jbeta. TCRdb re-derived calls from the immunoSEQ multiplex PCR reads in MiXCR, one entry per CDR3 protein. There are under 95,000 distinct CDR3 sequences in the sample; 85% to 95% occur only once, and roughly 0.44% lies in the top ten. The sequenced target, TCR beta, came from blood CD8+ and CD4+ T cells. Purification of the CD8+ and CD4+ T cells relied on negative isolation, and TEMRA cells underwent FACS enrichment.

This TCR was sampled from a human donor with Susac syndrome. V usage is TRBV7-9 and J usage is TRBJ2-5, with 8 positions matching TRBD2. Sequenced input: CD8+ T cells from PBMCs. CDR3 nucleotides: TGTGCCAGCAGTTCCCCGGGACTAGATATGGAGACCCAGTACTTC. Translation: CASSSPGLDMETQYF.